This TCR beta chain came from a study of shared clonotypes between healthy human individuals. Study conclusions and caveats: What limited the represented genetic and exposure-history diversity was the small number of donors. Naive subsets typically showed greater estimated richness than memory subsets.

V was pared by 1 base and J by 9 bases, with 5 bases of the junction left unmatched. The CDR3 spans 14 residues. The germline gives CDR1 MNHEY, CDR2 SMNVEV (reference sequence). CD45RO-negative cells were positively selected for CCR7, leaving out terminally differentiated effector memory CD45RA+ cells. Donors, healthy HIV-negative adults, lacked recent acute infections or vaccinations. About this clone: What it binds is not known.

For sorted subsets, approximately 180 ng DNA per replicate equaled roughly 29,000 T cell genomes. Assay: immunoSEQ multiplex PCR; the TCRdb copy retains only in-frame clones and omits some. The table records about 580,000 clones, roughly 98% of them present only once. The chain is built from TRBV27 and TRBJ2-1, with TRBD2 identical over 8 bases. The receptor comes from a man aged 25 to 40 in good health. Sequencing was done on a sample of naive CD8+ T cells sorted from blood. CDR3 in amino acids: CASSLWLAGSEQFF. The CDR3, as DNA: TGTGCCAGCAGTTTATGGCTAGCGGGTAGTGAGCAGTTCTTC.